This entry lists 5 T cell receptor beta chains sequenced from one sample in a study of Graves' ophthalmopathy and Graves' hyperthyroidism. RNA served as the template for amplifying TCR beta CDR3 regions. Investigators did first-round RT-PCR with HTBI primers, then second-round multiplex PCR. TCRdb called the multiplex PCR reads again in MiXCR, with one record for every CDR3 protein. This table holds around 600,000 distinct CDR3 sequences, roughly two fifths found once. The sequencing input was peripheral blood. The receptors here all came from an adult man with Graves' ophthalmopathy.

This clonotype was seen only once. V gene TRBV7-9 combines with J gene TRBJ1-4; no clear D. CDR3 length equals 15 residues. Germline loops: CDR1 SEHNR, CDR2 FQNEAQ (reference sequence). Trimming left V 5 bases short and J 7 bases short, with 17 bases between. As DNA, the CDR3 is TGTGCCAGCAGCCCCGTCCCTGGGGTGGCTGAAAAACTGTTTTTT. Translation gives CASSPVPGVAEKLFF.

The V call is TRBV12-3 or TRBV12-4, the J call TRBJ1-2; D call uncertain. V was shortened by 5 bases and J by 8 bases, with 15 bases between the two germline ends. This CDR3 comprises 13 residues. The CDR3 reads CASSRIPSMGYTF. CDR3 bases: TGTGCCAGCAGTCGGATCCCTTCCATGGGCTACACCTTC.

In its sample, this clonotype was seen once. Compared with germline, one end of the junction differs, possibly owing to a read error. This chain uses TRBV19 with TRBJ2-5, with D possibly called TRBD1 or TRBD2 (5 bases each). The CDR3 is 14 residues long. Germline lookup yields CDR1 LNHDA and CDR2 SQIVND (reference sequence). The CDR3 DNA follows: TGTGCCAGTAGTTCCCCGGGACGGCAAGGGACCCAGTACTTC. This gives the protein CASSSPGRQGTQYF.

V usage is TRBV7-8 and J usage is TRBJ1-1; a weak D match, TRBD1 (6 bases). The CDR3 totals 16 residues. Germline CDR1 reads SGHVS; CDR2 reads FQNEAQ. Trimming took off 1 base at V and 2 bases at J, with 14 bases between the two ends. In DNA, the CDR3 is TGTGCCAGCAGCTTAGGCGGGGGCATTGGCAACACTGAAGCTTTCTTT. As protein: CASSLGGGIGNTEAFF.

This clonotype occurred many times. The gene calls are TRBV15 and TRBJ1-5; TRBD1 agrees at 7 bases. The CDR3 sequence is 15 residues long. The V gene's germline CDR1 is LNHNV and CDR2 YYDKDF (reference sequence). V lost 3 bases, J lost 7 bases, and 9 bases stayed unmatched. The CDR3 region has the DNA TGTGCCACCAGCAGGTCAAGACAGGGCAGGCAGCCCCAGCATTTT. As protein: CATSRSRQGRQPQHF. Based on the CDR3 plus reference TRBV15 and TRBJ1-5, the full variable domain is DAMVIQNPRYQVTQFGKPVTLSCSQTLNHNVMYWYQQKSSQAPKLLFHYYDKDFNNEADTPDNFQSRRPNTSFCFLDIRSPGLGDTAMYLCATSRSRQGRQPQHFGDGTRLSIL.